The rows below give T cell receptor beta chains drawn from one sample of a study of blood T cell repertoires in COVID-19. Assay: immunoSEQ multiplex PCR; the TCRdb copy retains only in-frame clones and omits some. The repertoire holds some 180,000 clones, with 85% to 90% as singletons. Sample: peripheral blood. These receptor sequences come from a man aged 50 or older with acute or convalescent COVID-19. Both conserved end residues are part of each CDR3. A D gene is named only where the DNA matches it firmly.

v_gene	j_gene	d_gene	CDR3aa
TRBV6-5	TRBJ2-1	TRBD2	CASTSGGASHNEQFF
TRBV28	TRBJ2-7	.	CATHRGFREQYF
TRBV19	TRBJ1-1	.	CASSQGDTEAFF
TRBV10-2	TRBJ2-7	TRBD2	CASSEIGGLAVYEQYF
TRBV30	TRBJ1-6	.	CAWMGPVWHSPLHF
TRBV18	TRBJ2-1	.	CASSSQEAQGVHNEQFF
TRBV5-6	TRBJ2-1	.	CASYHVGAEEQFF
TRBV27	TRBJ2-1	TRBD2	CASSPSLAGVYNEQFF
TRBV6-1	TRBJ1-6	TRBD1	CASSEPLGQGNSPLHF
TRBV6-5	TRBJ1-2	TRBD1	CASSLTGGYYGYTF
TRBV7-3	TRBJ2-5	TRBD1	CASSLAGTGGAETQYF
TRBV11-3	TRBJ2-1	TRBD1	CASSTGQGTYNEQFF
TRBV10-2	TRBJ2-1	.	CASSEWGEDYNEQFF
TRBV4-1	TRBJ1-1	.	CASSQREVQATEAFF
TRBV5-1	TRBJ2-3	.	CASSLDGQKDTQYF
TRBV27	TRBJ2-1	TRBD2	CASSLKLGTSGTKEQFF
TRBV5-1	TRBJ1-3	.	CASSLEGLGSGNTIYF
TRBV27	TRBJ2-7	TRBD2	CASSFSSGSIYEQYF
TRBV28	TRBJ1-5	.	CASSLWVSGGGNQPQHF
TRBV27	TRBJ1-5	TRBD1	CASSLGTGYNQPQHF
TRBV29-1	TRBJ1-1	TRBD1	CSASDRANTEAFF
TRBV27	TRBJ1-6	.	CASSLSSRGSPLHF
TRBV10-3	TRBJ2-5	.	CAISESWRGGQETQYF
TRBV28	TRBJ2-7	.	CATSPTGAYEQYF
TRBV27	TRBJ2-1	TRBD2	CASSLSGSDNEQFF
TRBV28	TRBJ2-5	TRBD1	CASRSQGAETQYF
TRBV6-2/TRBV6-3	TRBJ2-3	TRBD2	CASSLRLAGGQGDTQYF
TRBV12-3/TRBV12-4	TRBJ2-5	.	CASSLGVQETQYF
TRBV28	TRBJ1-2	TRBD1	CASSRDSGPQGYTF